This TCR beta chain was observed in a study of blood T cell repertoires in COVID-19. CDR1 LNHDA and CDR2 SQIVND come from the germline V gene (reference sequence). The CDR3 consists of 15 residues. V lost 4 bases to trimming and J lost 7 bases; unmatched junction nucleotides: 4. Using immunoSEQ multiplex PCR, the repertoire was profiled, and TCRdb retains in-frame clones only, with some absent. The sample records about 200,000 clones, around 84% being singletons. The source material was peripheral blood. This chain links TRBV19 with TRBJ2-7; 16 nucleotides align to TRBD2. The clonotype comes from an elderly man with acute or convalescent COVID-19. In DNA form, the CDR3 reads TGTGCCAGTAGTAGTCCGGGACTAGCGGGAGGGGAGCAGTACTTC. It translates to CASSSPGLAGGEQYF.